This entry lists 24 T cell receptor beta chains sequenced from one sample in a study of Graves' ophthalmopathy and Graves' hyperthyroidism. Beta-chain TCR CDR3 regions were amplified from RNA transcripts. First-round RT-PCR employed HTBI primers, with a second-round multiplex PCR after it. TCRdb fed the multiplex PCR reads into MiXCR, producing one record per CDR3 protein. This sample has tens of thousands of distinct CDR3 sequences; roughly 47% occur once, and the top ten carry 4.7%. The sample was peripheral blood. These receptors came from an adult woman with Graves' ophthalmopathy.

The chain combines TRBV7-2 with TRBJ1-5, with 8 bases that match TRBD1. V trimming: 6 bases; J trimming: 2 bases; junction bases outside the gene matches: 6. The CDR3 has 15 amino acids. The germline CDR1 and CDR2 sequences are SGHTA and FQGNSA. CDR3 amino acids: CASRETGGGNQPQHF. The CDR3 DNA reads as TGTGCCAGCAGGGAAACAGGGGGGGGCAATCAGCCCCAGCATTTT.

The sample holds many counts of this clonotype. The CDR3 coding sequence is TGTGCCAGCAGTTTACGGGGGCATGGCTACAATGAGCAGTTCTTC. This sequence encodes CASSLRGHGYNEQFF. The V gene is TRBV27, the J gene TRBJ2-1; D may correspond to TRBD1 or TRBD2 (6 bases each). Germline V gives CDR1 MNHEY, CDR2 SMNVEV (reference sequence). The CDR3 has 15 residues. Trimming shortened V by 2 bases and J by 3 bases, and 11 bases separated the two germline ends.

This clonotype was recorded many times. The genes are TRBV20-1 and TRBJ2-5, with 10 bases fitting TRBD2. V trimming: 0 bases; J trimming: 2 bases; junction bases outside the gene matches: 3. The CDR3 is made up of 15 amino acids. CDR1 is DFQATT, CDR2 SNEGSKA, per germline (reference sequence). CDR3 nucleotides: TGCAGTGCTAGAGAAGCTAGCGGGGGACAAGAGACCCAGTACTTC. Translation: CSAREASGGQETQYF.

V is TRBV15 and J is TRBJ2-3; 8 bases are shared with TRBD2. Trimming took 4 bases from V and 4 from J; bases not matched to a gene: 7. The CDR3 length is 15 residues. In germline, CDR1 is LNHNV, CDR2 YYDKDF (reference sequence). For the CDR3, the DNA is TGTGCCACCAGCATAACCAGCGGGGGTTCAGATACGCAGTATTTT. Protein sequence: CATSITSGGSDTQYF.

This chain connects TRBV28 to TRBJ2-1; 9 bases line up with TRBD2. V gave up 2 bases and J gave up 10 bases; unmatched junction bases: 9. Germline V gene data show CDR1 as MDHEN and CDR2 as SYDVKM. This CDR3 is built from 15 residues. The chain's CDR3 is CASSLAGGPSGEQFF. DNA of the CDR3: TGTGCCAGCAGTTTAGCGGGAGGGCCCTCGGGCGAGCAGTTCTTC.

There are many counts of this clonotype. V usage is TRBV5-1 and J usage is TRBJ1-2; D unclear. From germline, CDR1 is SGHRS and CDR2 YFSETQ. The CDR3 contains 13 residues. The ends were cut back, 4 bases at V and 8 bases at J, with 15 bases in the middle. CDR3 in amino acids: CASSTDGTAGYTF. The CDR3 region has the DNA TGCGCCAGCAGCACCGACGGCACGGCGGGCTACACCTTC. Variable domain in full (rest from reference TRBV5-1 and TRBJ1-2): KAGVTQTPRYLIKTRGQQVTLSCSPISGHRSVSWYQQTPGQGLQFLFEYFSETQRNKGNFPGRFSGRQFSNSRSEMNVSTLELGDSALYLCASSTDGTAGYTFGSGTRLTVV.

This rearrangement joins TRBV15 to TRBJ1-4; no firm D call. This CDR3 comprises 15 residues. V lost 0 bases and J lost 4, with 9 bases in between. Germline CDR1 and CDR2: LNHNV and YYDKDF (reference sequence). The CDR3 loop reads CATSRDLRINEKLFF. The DNA of the CDR3 is TGTGCCACCAGCAGAGATCTTCGGATTAATGAAAAACTGTTTTTT.

The rearrangement uses TRBV2 and TRBJ2-5, with 11 bases that match TRBD2. This CDR3 has 20 amino acids. Germline CDR1 SNHLY, CDR2 FYNNEI. V lost 1 base and J lost 0; bases outside the gene matches: 13. Written as DNA, the CDR3 is TGTGCCAGCAGTGAAGGACTAGCGGGGCTCGGGGGCCGTGACCAAGAGACCCAGTACTTC. It yields the protein CASSEGLAGLGGRDQETQYF.

This clonotype was counted at least ten times. This chain connects TRBV20-1 to TRBJ1-4, with D tentatively TRBD1 (5 bases). The CDR3 totals 13 residues. Deletions cut 5 bases from V and 8 bases from J, with 15 bases between. Germline-derived CDR1 and CDR2 are DFQATT and SNEGSKA (reference sequence). CDR3 loop: CSAYRVGGEKLFF. The CDR3 DNA is TGCAGTGCTTACCGCGTGGGGGGGGAAAAACTGTTTTTT.

The sample holds one count of this clonotype. V is TRBV7-2 and J is TRBJ2-7; 10 positions agree with TRBD2. The V gene's germline CDR1 is SGHTA and CDR2 FQGNSA. The CDR3 contains 15 residues. After removal of 3 bases from V and 3 bases from J, the junction contained 5 bases not matched to a gene. The CDR3: CASSFTSGTGYEQYF. The CDR3 bases are TGTGCCAGCAGCTTTACTAGCGGGACAGGCTACGAGCAGTACTTC.

Concerning this clonotype: Just one base apart from a much larger clone, this may be a read error. J is TRBJ2-2 and V is TRBV5-1; perhaps TRBD2 as D (5 bases). This CDR3 has 16 amino acids. Germline values: CDR1 SGHRS, CDR2 YFSETQ. Here the CDR3 reads CASSFSPGRGAGVLSF. CDR3 DNA sequence: TGCGCCAGCAGCTTCTCTCCGGGGAGAGGCGCCGGGGTGCTGTCTTTT. Full variable domain (missing parts from reference TRBV5-1 and TRBJ2-2): KAGVTQTPRYLIKTRGQQVTLSCSPISGHRSVSWYQQTPGQGLQFLFEYFSETQRNKGNFPGRFSGRQFSNSRSEMNVSTLELGDSALYLCASSFSPGRGAGVLSFGEGSRLTVL.

This clonotype has ten or more counts. The V gene is TRBV5-4, the J gene TRBJ2-3; D gene ambiguous. CDR1 and CDR2 from the germline V gene are SGHNT and YYREEE (reference sequence). CDR3 length equals 11 residues. V was pared by 4 bases and J by 3 bases, with 3 bases between. The CDR3 nucleotides are TGTGCCAGCAGCCAGACAGATACGCAGTATTTT. This translates into CASSQTDTQYF. Full variable domain (outside the CDR3, taken from reference TRBV5-4 and TRBJ2-3): ETGVTQSPTHLIKTRGQQVTLRCSSQSGHNTVSWYQQALGQGPQFIFQYYREEENGRGNFPPRFSGLQFPNYSSELNVNALELDDSALYLCASSQTDTQYFGPGTRLTVL.

This clonotype was counted many times. V usage is TRBV4-2 and J usage is TRBJ2-2, with 8 nucleotides matching TRBD2. The CDR3 runs to 17 residues. V was clipped by 0 bases and J by 6 bases; unmatched bases: 9. Per germline, CDR1 LGHNA and CDR2 YNFKEQ. The CDR3 DNA reads TGTGCCAGCAGCCAAGAGGGTAGCGGGGTTGAAGCCGGGGAGCTGTTTTTT. Its translation is CASSQEGSGVEAGELFF.

This clonotype has a count of ten or more. CDR3 region: CASSRAGYGNEQFF. CDR3 coding DNA: TGTGCCAGCAGCCGAGCGGGATACGGTAATGAGCAGTTCTTC. V and J are TRBV7-3 and TRBJ2-1; 7 nucleotides line up with TRBD2. Germline V gene lookup returns CDR1 SGHTA and CDR2 FQGTGA. This CDR3 has 14 residues. V shed 5 bases, J shed 7 bases, and the junction held 8 bases outside the gene matches.

The V and J genes are TRBV10-3 and TRBJ2-3, with 11 nucleotides matching TRBD2. V lost 6 bases and J lost 2; bases outside the gene matches: 13. The CDR3 runs to 18 residues. Germline values: CDR1 ENHRY, CDR2 SYGVKD. The CDR3 DNA is TGTGCCATCAGAACAACCTTACGGACTAGCGGGTACACAGATACGCAGTATTTT. This codes for CAIRTTLRTSGYTDTQYF.

This clonotype has at least ten counts. The V gene is TRBV19, the J gene TRBJ2-1; 11 bases are shared with TRBD2. This CDR3 contains 19 residues. Losses at the gene ends were 7 bases for V and 0 bases for J; bases not matched to a gene: 14. Germline CDR1 reads LNHDA; CDR2 reads SQIVND (reference sequence). This CDR3 reads CASNQRLAGTLSSYNEQFF. The CDR3 DNA reads TGTGCCAGTAATCAACGACTAGCGGGGACACTCAGCTCCTACAATGAGCAGTTCTTC.

V gene TRBV19 combines with J gene TRBJ2-2; D possibly corresponds to TRBD1 (6 bases). The CDR3 loop spans 14 amino acids. Germline V gives CDR1 LNHDA, CDR2 SQIVND (reference sequence). V gave up 9 bases and J gave up 8 bases, with 19 bases separating them. The CDR3 sequence is CASSTGTVTGELFF. CDR3 in DNA: TGTGCCAGCTCAACAGGGACGGTAACTGGGGAGCTGTTTTTT.

On this clonotype itself: Lacking the conserved final phenylalanine or tryptophan, this CDR3 likely reflects a read error. The DNA is omitted, as the CDR3 cannot be located on it reliably, and the CDR3 follows TCRdb's listing. The rearrangement links TRBV7-6 to TRBJ2-1; TRBD1 reflects the table's D call only, with no check against the DNA. CDR1 and CDR2 (germline): SGHVS, FNYEAQ. From its first to its last residue, the CDR3 has 10 amino acids. This CDR3 reads CASSPGGATP.

The table lists this clonotype with many counts. V gene TRBV7-2 combines with J gene TRBJ2-3; 12 bases map to TRBD2. CDR1 SGHTA and CDR2 FQGNSA come from the germline V gene. The CDR3 has 23 amino acids. The V and J ends lost 4 bases and 1 base, in that order; junction bases with no gene match: 24. CDR3 sequence: CASSSRGRGRLAGEGEGTDTQYF. The CDR3 DNA is TGTGCCAGCAGCTCAAGGGGGCGGGGGAGACTAGCGGGAGAAGGTGAGGGCACAGATACGCAGTATTTT. Variable domain in full (rest from reference TRBV7-2 and TRBJ2-3): GAGVSQSPSNKVTEKGKDVELRCDPISGHTALYWYRQSLGQGLEFLIYFQGNSAPDKSGLPSDRFSAERTGGSVSTLTIQRTQQEDSAVYLCASSSRGRGRLAGEGEGTDTQYFGPGTRLTVL.

In this sample, this clonotype turned up many times. V and J are TRBV9 and TRBJ2-1, with D maybe TRBD1 (5 bases). The V gene's germline CDR1 is SGDLS and CDR2 YYNGEE. This CDR3 has 15 residues. V lost 3 bases and J 5 bases, leaving 15 bases between the germline ends. The CDR3 DNA is TGTGCCAGCAGCGCCAGGGTAGGAGAGAACAATGAGCAGTTCTTC. Its protein is CASSARVGENNEQFF.

The DNA of the CDR3 is TGTGCCAGCACTTCGAAGGGCTACGAGCAGTACTTC. Residues: CASTSKGYEQYF. The chain joins TRBV7-9 to TRBJ2-7; D call uncertain. This CDR3 region has 12 residues. From germline, CDR1 is SEHNR and CDR2 FQNEAQ (reference sequence). V was pared by 7 bases and J by 3 bases, with 10 bases between.

This clonotype was found many times. The CDR3 is CAWSQGLNNYEQYF. DNA for the CDR3: TGTGCCTGGAGTCAGGGACTGAATAACTACGAGCAGTACTTC. The chain joins TRBV30 to TRBJ2-7; D is perhaps TRBD2 (6 bases). Trimming cost V 2 bases and J 3 bases, with 14 bases left between them. The CDR3 contains 14 residues. Germline CDR1 and CDR2: GTSNPN and SVGIG (reference sequence).

The rearrangement uses TRBV7-9 and TRBJ2-5, with D possibly called TRBD1 or TRBD2 (5 bases each). The CDR3 length is 16 residues. Germline assignment: CDR1 SEHNR and CDR2 FQNEAQ (reference sequence). Trimming took off 2 bases at V and 4 bases at J, with 17 bases between the two ends. The CDR3 reads CASSLIRLGVGETQYF. The DNA of the CDR3 is TGTGCCAGCAGCTTAATCCGGCTGGGGGTTGGAGAGACCCAGTACTTC.

This clonotype was detected many times. The chain carries TRBV7-9 and TRBJ2-2; 15 bases are shared with TRBD2. This CDR3 is 17 amino acids long. Looked up from germline, CDR1 is SEHNR and CDR2 is FQNEAQ (reference sequence). The junction had 6 bases not matched to a gene; V was cut back by 5 bases and J by 5 bases. The CDR3 region is CASSTSGTSGRTGELFF. The CDR3 coding sequence is TGTGCCAGCAGCACAAGTGGGACTAGCGGGAGGACCGGGGAGCTGTTTTTT.